The 6 T cell receptor beta chains listed next were all sequenced from one sample in a study of radiotherapy plus CTLA-4 blockade in lung cancer (dated by TCRdb to 2016 to 2018). The library was made by the immunoSEQ multiplex PCR assay. TCRdb holds this immuneACCESS table with in-frame rearrangements only. Some clones are missing; in checked studies, unresolved V genes explain under half, and the rest has no known cause. The sample table contains tens of thousands of clones; only one count was recorded for 65% to 85% of them. The ten largest make up approximately 10% of the sample. Source: peripheral blood, taken from a patient treated with radiotherapy plus ipilimumab. Receptor source: a human donor with non-small cell lung cancer who had stable disease on radiotherapy plus ipilimumab.

This clone was found a few times. This chain joins TRBV19 and TRBJ2-3; a possible D gene is TRBD1 (6 bases). V was cut by 7 bases and J by 3 bases, with 11 bases left in between. Germline assignment: CDR1 LNHDA and CDR2 SQIVND (reference sequence). The CDR3 runs 13 residues. For the CDR3, the DNA is TGTGCCAGTACGGACAGCTTAACAGATACGCAGTATTTT. It yields the protein CASTDSLTDTQYF.

This clone was counted a few times. The J gene is TRBJ2-7, the V gene TRBV4-1; weak D call: TRBD2 (5 bases). CDR1 is MGHRA, CDR2 YSYEKL, per germline. The CDR3 covers 15 residues. Trimming cost V 1 base and J 4 bases, with 14 bases left between them. CDR3 bases: TGCGCCAGCAGCCAAGCCCCGACTATCCAGTACGAGCAGTACTTC. It translates to CASSQAPTIQYEQYF.

This sequence joins TRBV2 and TRBJ1-1; D may be TRBD1 (6 bases). Germline V gene lookup returns CDR1 SNHLY and CDR2 FYNNEI. V was shortened by 5 bases and J by 1 base, with 14 bases between the two germline ends. The CDR3 spans 15 residues. Here the CDR3 reads CASSLEQGANTEAFF. Here the CDR3 DNA reads TGTGCCAGCAGTCTTGAACAGGGCGCGAACACTGAAGCTTTCTTT.

In this sample, this clone turned up once. The chain uses TRBV9 and TRBJ1-3; D is possibly TRBD1 (6 bases). The CDR3 runs 15 residues. Trimming took off 2 bases at V and 2 bases at J, with 11 bases between the two ends. Germline loops: CDR1 SGDLS, CDR2 YYNGEE. Here the CDR3 reads CASSVQGFAGNTIYF. In nucleotides, the CDR3 is TGTGCCAGCAGCGTTCAGGGGTTCGCTGGAAACACCATATATTTT.

This chain connects TRBV7-2 to TRBJ1-6, with D unclear. This CDR3 is 16 amino acids long. V lost 5 bases to trimming and J lost 0 bases, with 11 bases between them. Per the germline V gene, CDR1 is SGHTA and CDR2 is FQGNSA. The CDR3 sequence: CASSKDPSSYNSPLHF. The CDR3 DNA reads TGTGCCAGCAGCAAGGACCCGAGCTCCTATAATTCACCCCTCCACTTT.

V and J are TRBV27 and TRBJ2-5, with D perhaps TRBD1 (6 bases). Looked up from germline, CDR1 is MNHEY and CDR2 is SMNVEV (reference sequence). This CDR3 is built from 15 residues. With 4 bases removed from V and 3 bases from J, the gap between germline ends came to 15 bases. CDR3 sequence (DNA): TGTGCCAGCAGTTCCCTGGGGGCCTCCGAAGAGACCCAGTACTTC. It codes for CASSSLGASEETQYF.